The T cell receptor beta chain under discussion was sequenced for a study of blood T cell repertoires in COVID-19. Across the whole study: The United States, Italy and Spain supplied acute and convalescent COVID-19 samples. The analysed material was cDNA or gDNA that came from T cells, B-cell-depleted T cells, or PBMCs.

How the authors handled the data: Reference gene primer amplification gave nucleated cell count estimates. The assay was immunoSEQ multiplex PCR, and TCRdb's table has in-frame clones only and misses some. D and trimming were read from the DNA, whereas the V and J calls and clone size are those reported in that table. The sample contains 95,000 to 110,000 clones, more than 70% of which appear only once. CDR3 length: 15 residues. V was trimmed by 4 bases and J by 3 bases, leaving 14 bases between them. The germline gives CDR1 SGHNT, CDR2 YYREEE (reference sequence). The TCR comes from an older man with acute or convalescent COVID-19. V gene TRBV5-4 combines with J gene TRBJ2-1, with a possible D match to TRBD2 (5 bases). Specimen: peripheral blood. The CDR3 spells CASSQEVGYYNEQFF. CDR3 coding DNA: TGTGCCAGCAGCCAGGAGGTGGGGTACTACAATGAGCAGTTCTTC.